This TCR beta chain was found in a study of blood T cell repertoires in COVID-19. The V gene's germline CDR1 is SGHRS and CDR2 YFSETQ. J gave up 0 bases and V 4 bases, and 18 bases lay outside the gene matches. CDR3 length: 19 residues. Original analysis: Reference gene primer amplification gave nucleated cell count estimates. The assay was immunoSEQ multiplex PCR, and TCRdb's table has in-frame clones only and misses some. V, J and clone size reflect that table, while D and trimming were determined from the DNA. This sample has 350,000 to 400,000 clones, with roughly 87% found just once. Enrollees, roughly 18 to 95 years old, lived in around 23 US areas.

J is TRBJ1-2 and V is TRBV5-1; TRBD1 matches at 7 bases. The specimen was PBMCs or T cells enriched from blood (not recorded which). The sequence came from a woman aged 25 to 45 who had recovered from COVID-19. CDR3 sequence: CASSPRQGLTLDPNYGYTF. DNA for the CDR3: TGCGCCAGCAGCCCTAGACAGGGTTTAACGCTCGACCCTAACTATGGCTACACCTTC.